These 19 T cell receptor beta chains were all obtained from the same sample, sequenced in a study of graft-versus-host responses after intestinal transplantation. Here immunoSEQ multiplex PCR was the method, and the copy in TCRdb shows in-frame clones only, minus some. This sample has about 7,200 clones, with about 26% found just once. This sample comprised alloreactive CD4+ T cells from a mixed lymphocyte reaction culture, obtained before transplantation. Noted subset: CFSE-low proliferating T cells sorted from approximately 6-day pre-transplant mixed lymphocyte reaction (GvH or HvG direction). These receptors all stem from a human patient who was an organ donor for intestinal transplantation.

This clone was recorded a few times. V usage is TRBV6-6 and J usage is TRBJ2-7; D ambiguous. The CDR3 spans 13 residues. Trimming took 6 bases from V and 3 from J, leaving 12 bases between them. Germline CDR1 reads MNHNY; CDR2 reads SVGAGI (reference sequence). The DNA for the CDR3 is TGTGCCAGCAGATCGACACTGAGCTACGAGCAGTACTTC. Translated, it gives CASRSTLSYEQYF.

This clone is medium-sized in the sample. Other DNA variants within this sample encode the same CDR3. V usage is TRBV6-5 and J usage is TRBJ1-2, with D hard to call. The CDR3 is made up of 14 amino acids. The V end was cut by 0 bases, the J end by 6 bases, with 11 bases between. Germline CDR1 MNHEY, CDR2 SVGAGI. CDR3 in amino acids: CASSYSRRVNGYTF. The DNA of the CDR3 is TGTGCCAGCAGTTACTCGCGGCGGGTAAATGGCTACACCTTC.

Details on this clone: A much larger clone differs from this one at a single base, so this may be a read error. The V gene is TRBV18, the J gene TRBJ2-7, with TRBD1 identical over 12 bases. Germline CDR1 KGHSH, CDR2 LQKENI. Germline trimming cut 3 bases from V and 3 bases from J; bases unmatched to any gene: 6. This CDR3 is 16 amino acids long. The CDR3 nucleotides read TGTGCCAGCTCACCTACCGGGACAGGGGGCATCTACGAGCAGTACTTC. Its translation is CASSPTGTGGIYEQYF.

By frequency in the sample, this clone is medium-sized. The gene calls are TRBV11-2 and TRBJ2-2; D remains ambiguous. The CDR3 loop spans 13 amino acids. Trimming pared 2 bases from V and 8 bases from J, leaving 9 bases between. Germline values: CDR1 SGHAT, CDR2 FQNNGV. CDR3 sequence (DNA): TGTGCCAGCAGCTTACTAGTTGGAGGGGAGCTGTTTTTT. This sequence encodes CASSLLVGGELFF.

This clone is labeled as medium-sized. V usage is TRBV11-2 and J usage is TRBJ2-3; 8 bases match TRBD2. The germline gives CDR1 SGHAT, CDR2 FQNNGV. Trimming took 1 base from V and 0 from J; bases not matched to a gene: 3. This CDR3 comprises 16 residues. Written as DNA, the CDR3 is TGTGCCAGCAGCTTAGCGGGAGGGCCTAGCACAGATACGCAGTATTTT. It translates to CASSLAGGPSTDTQYF.

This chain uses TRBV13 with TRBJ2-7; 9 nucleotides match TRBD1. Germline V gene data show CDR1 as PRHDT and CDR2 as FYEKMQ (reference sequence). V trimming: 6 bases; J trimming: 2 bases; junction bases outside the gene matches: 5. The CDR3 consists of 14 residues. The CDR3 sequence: CASSSGTGPYEQYF. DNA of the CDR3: TGTGCCAGCAGTTCCGGGACAGGGCCCTACGAGCAGTACTTC.

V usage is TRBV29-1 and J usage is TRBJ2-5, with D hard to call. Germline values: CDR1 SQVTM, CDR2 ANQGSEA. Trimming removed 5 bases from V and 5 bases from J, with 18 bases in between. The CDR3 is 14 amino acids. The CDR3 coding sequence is TGCAGCGTTTACTCCGTTCTGTTGGGGGAGACCCAGTACTTC. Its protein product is CSVYSVLLGETQYF. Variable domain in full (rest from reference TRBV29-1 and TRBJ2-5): SAVISQKPSRDICQRGTSLTIQCQVDSQVTMMFWYRQQPGQSLTLIATANQGSEATYESGFVIDKFPISRPNLTFSTLTVSNMSPEDSSIYLCSVYSVLLGETQYFGPGTRLLVL.

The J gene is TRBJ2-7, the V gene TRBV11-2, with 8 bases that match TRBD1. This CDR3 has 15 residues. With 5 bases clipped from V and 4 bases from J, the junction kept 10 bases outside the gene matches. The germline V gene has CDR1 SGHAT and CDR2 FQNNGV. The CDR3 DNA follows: TGTGCCAGCAGCCGTACCGGGACAGGAAGTTACGAGCAGTACTTC. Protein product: CASSRTGTGSYEQYF.

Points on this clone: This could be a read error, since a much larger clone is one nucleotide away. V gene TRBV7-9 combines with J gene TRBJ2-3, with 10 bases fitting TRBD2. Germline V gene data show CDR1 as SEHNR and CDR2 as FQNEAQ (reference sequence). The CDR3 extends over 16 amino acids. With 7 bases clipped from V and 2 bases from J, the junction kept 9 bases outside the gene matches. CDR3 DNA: TGTGCCAGCATCCCTCTAGCGGGAGTCACCACAGATACGCAGTATTTT. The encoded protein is CASIPLAGVTTDTQYF.

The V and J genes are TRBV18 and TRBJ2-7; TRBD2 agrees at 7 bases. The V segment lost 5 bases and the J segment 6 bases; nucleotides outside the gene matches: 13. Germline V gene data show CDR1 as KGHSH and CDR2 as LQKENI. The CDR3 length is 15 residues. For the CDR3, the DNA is TGTGCCAGCTCATCGGGACTATCCTCCTATATCGAGCAGTACTTC. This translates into CASSSGLSSYIEQYF.

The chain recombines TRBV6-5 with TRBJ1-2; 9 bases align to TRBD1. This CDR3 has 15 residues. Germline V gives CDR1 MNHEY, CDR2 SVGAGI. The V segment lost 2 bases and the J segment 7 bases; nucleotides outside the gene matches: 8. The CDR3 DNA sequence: TGTGCCAGCAGTTACGTTCGCCGGGACAGGGCTGGCTACACCTTC. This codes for CASSYVRRDRAGYTF.

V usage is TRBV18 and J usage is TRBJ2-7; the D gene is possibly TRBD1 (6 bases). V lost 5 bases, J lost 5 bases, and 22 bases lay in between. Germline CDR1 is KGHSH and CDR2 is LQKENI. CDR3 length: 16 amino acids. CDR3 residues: CASSNIRQVGLDEQYF. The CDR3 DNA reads TGTGCCAGCTCAAACATAAGACAGGTGGGTCTGGACGAGCAGTACTTC.

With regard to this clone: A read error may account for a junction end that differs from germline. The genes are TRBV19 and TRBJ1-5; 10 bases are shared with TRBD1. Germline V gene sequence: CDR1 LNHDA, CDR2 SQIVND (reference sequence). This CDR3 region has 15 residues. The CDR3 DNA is TGTGCCAGTAGCACCCGGACAGGGGGGAATCAGTCCCAGCATTTT. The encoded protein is CASSTRTGGNQSQHF.

The CDR3 loop reads CASSLRLAGVTDTQYF. For the CDR3, the DNA is TGTGCCAGCAGCTTAAGACTAGCGGGAGTTACAGATACGCAGTATTTT. This chain links TRBV11-2 with TRBJ2-3; 12 bases are a match to TRBD2. V lost 2 bases to trimming and J lost 3 bases; unmatched junction nucleotides: 3. This CDR3 spans 16 amino acids. From germline, CDR1 is SGHAT and CDR2 FQNNGV.

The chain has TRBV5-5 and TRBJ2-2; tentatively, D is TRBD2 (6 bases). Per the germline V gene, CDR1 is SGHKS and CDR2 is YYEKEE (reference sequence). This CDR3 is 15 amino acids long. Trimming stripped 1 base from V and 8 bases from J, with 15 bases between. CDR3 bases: TGTGCCAGCAGCTTGCTCGGACTACCTGGGGGGGAGCTGTTTTTT. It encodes CASSLLGLPGGELFF.

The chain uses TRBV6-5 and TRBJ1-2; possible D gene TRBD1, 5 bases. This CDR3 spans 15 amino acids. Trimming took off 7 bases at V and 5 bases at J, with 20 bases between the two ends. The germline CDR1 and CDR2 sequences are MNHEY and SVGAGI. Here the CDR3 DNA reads TGTGCCAGCACCATGAAAGTGGGACCGAGTTATGGCTACACCTTC. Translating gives CASTMKVGPSYGYTF.

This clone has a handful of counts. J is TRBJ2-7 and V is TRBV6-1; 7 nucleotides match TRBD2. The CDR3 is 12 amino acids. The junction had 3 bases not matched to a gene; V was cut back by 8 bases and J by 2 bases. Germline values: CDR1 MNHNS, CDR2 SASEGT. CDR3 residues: CASRGRAYEQYF. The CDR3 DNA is TGTGCCAGCCGGGGGAGGGCCTACGAGCAGTACTTC.

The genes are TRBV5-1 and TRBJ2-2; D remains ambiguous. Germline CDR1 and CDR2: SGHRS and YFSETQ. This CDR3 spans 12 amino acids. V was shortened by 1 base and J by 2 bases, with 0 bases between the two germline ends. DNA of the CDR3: TGCGCCAGCAGCTTGAACACCGGGGAGCTGTTTTTT. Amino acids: CASSLNTGELFF.

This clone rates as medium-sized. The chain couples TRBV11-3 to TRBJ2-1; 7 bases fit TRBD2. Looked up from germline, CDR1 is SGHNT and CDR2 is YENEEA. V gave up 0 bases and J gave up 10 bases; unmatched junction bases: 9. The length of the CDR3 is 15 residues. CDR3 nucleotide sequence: TGTGCCAGCAGCTTAGATGGGCCGGGAGGCGGGGAGCAGTTCTTC. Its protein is CASSLDGPGGGEQFF.